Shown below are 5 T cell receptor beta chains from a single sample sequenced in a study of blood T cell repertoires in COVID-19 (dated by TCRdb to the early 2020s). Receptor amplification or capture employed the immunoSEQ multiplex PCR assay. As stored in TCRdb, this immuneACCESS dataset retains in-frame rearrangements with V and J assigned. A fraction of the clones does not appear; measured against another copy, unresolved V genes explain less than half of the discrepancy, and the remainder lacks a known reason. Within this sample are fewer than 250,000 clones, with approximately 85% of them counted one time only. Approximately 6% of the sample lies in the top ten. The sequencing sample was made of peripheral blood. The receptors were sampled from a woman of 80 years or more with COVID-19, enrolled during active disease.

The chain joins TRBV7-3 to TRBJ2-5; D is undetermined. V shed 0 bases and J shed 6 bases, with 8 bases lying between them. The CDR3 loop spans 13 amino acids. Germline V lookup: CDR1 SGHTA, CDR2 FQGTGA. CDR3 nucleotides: TGTGCCAGCAGCTTAACATTCAGTCAGACCCAGTACTTC. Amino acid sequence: CASSLTFSQTQYF.

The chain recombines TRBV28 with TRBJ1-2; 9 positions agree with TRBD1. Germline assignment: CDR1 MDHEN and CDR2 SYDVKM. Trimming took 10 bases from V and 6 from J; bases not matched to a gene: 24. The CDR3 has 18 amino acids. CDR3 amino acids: CATTLGGFTGGASHGYTF. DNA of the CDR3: TGTGCCACAACTTTAGGGGGCTTCACAGGGGGCGCTTCCCATGGCTACACCTTC.

CDR3 amino acids: CASSQEKLGGSGELFF. Here the CDR3 DNA reads TGCGCCAGCAGCCAAGAAAAGCTAGGGGGCTCCGGGGAGCTGTTTTTT. J is TRBJ2-2 and V is TRBV4-3; 7 bases line up with TRBD1. There are 16 residues in the CDR3. J lost 6 bases, V lost 0 bases, and 7 bases had no gene match. Germline values: CDR1 LGHNA, CDR2 YSLEER.

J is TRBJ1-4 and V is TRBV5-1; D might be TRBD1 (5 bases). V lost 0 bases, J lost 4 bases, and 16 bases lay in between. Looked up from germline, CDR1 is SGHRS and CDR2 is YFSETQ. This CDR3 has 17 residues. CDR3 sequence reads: CASSLGGGGALNEKLFF. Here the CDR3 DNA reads TGCGCCAGCAGCTTGGGGGGCGGAGGGGCCCTTAATGAAAAACTGTTTTTT.

The CDR3 reads CASSPLEMRSGNTIYF. The CDR3 coding sequence is TGTGCCAGCTCACCCCTAGAGATGAGAAGTGGAAACACCATATATTTT. This chain connects TRBV18 to TRBJ1-3, with D hard to call. V gave up 3 bases and J gave up 3 bases, with 15 bases separating them. The CDR3 is 16 residues long. Per germline, CDR1 KGHSH and CDR2 LQKENI.